The 11 T cell receptor beta chains presented below share a single source sample, sequenced in a study of blood T cell repertoires in COVID-19. Some clones are missing from TCRdb's copy, which holds only in-frame ones; the method was immunoSEQ multiplex PCR. Of fewer than 85,000 clones listed, approximately 77% are singletons. Sequenced material: peripheral blood. The receptor set was obtained from a man in his 70s with COVID-19, enrolled during active disease.

The chain couples TRBV18 to TRBJ2-3, with D possibly matching TRBD2 (6 bases). The V end lost 8 bases, the J end lost 0 bases, and 18 bases lay between the germline ends. Per the germline V gene, CDR1 is KGHSH and CDR2 is LQKENI. CDR3 length equals 16 residues. In DNA, the CDR3 is TGTGCCAGCGCCATAGGGACGAGCGGGAGCACAGATACGCAGTATTTT. This codes for CASAIGTSGSTDTQYF. The whole variable domain, remainder taken from reference TRBV18 and TRBJ2-3, is NAGVMQNPRHLVRRRGQEARLRCSPMKGHSHVYWYRQLPEEGLKFMVYLQKENIIDESGMPKERFSAEFPKEGPSILRIQQVVRGDSAAYFCASAIGTSGSTDTQYFGPGTRLTVL.

The genes are TRBV7-9 and TRBJ1-5; D is undetermined. Trimming took off 3 bases at V and 1 base at J, with 7 bases between the two ends. CDR1 SEHNR and CDR2 FQNEAQ come from the germline V gene (reference sequence). The CDR3 contains 14 residues. The CDR3, as DNA: TGTGCCAGCAGCTTGGAGTTAAGCAATCAGCCCCAGCATTTT. This codes for CASSLELSNQPQHF.

V is TRBV11-3 and J is TRBJ1-1, with a tentative D call TRBD1 (6 bases). The CDR3 runs to 13 residues. Germline-derived CDR1 and CDR2 are SGHNT and YENEEA. The germline V and J ends were trimmed by 5 bases and 7 bases, with 14 bases remaining between them. The CDR3 region is CASSLAGGLEAFF. For the CDR3, the DNA is TGTGCCAGCAGCCTTGCCGGGGGGCTTGAAGCTTTCTTT.

The V call is TRBV5-1, the J call TRBJ2-2, with D uncertain. This CDR3 has 14 residues. V lost 0 bases, J lost 1 base, and 4 bases lay in between. Germline lookup yields CDR1 SGHRS and CDR2 YFSETQ. CDR3 in DNA: TGCGCCAGCAGCTTGGCAGGGAACACCGGGGAGCTGTTTTTT. Translating gives CASSLAGNTGELFF. Supplemented by reference TRBV5-1 and TRBJ2-2, the full variable domain reads KAGVTQTPRYLIKTRGQQVTLSCSPISGHRSVSWYQQTPGQGLQFLFEYFSETQRNKGNFPGRFSGRQFSNSRSEMNVSTLELGDSALYLCASSLAGNTGELFFGEGSRLTVL.

This chain joins TRBV28 and TRBJ2-7; TRBD2 might be the D (5 bases). The V end lost 9 bases, the J end lost 2 bases, and 11 bases lay between the germline ends. CDR1 and CDR2 from the germline V gene are MDHEN and SYDVKM. The CDR3 runs 12 residues. The CDR3 reads CASNGETYEQYF. CDR3 nucleotide sequence: TGTGCCAGTAACGGGGAAACCTACGAGCAGTACTTC.

The chain uses TRBV10-3 and TRBJ1-1; tentatively, D is TRBD1 (6 bases). CDR3 length equals 13 residues. CDR1 and CDR2 from the germline V gene are ENHRY and SYGVKD. The V and J ends lost 9 bases and 5 bases respectively, with 16 bases between them. Here the CDR3 reads CAIFSGVTTEAFF. CDR3 nucleotide sequence: TGTGCCATATTTTCAGGGGTAACGACTGAAGCTTTCTTT.

V gene TRBV5-1 combines with J gene TRBJ2-7; 8 bases match TRBD1. Germline V gives CDR1 SGHRS, CDR2 YFSETQ. The CDR3 totals 16 residues. V was pared by 5 bases and J by 1 base, with 11 bases of the junction left unmatched. The DNA for the CDR3 is TGCGCCAGCAGGCGTCAGGGGGCTGACGTTTCCTACGAGCAGTACTTC. It encodes CASRRQGADVSYEQYF.

The gene calls are TRBV3-1 (or the pseudogene TRBV3-2) and TRBJ1-2; perhaps TRBD1 as D (6 bases). This CDR3 has 14 residues. V was shortened by 1 base and J by 6 bases, with 12 bases between the two germline ends. In germline, CDR1 is LGHDT, CDR2 YNNKEL (reference sequence). The CDR3 is CASSQGQAAHGYTF. CDR3 sequence (DNA): TGTGCCAGCAGCCAAGGACAGGCCGCACATGGCTACACCTTC.

CDR3 nucleotides: TGTGCCAGCAGCTCCACAGGGGGATTGAACACTGAAGCTTTCTTT. Its translation: CASSSTGGLNTEAFF. The J gene is TRBJ1-1, the V gene TRBV7-2; TRBD1 agrees at 8 bases. The CDR3 contains 15 residues. Per germline, CDR1 SGHTA and CDR2 FQGNSA. V gave up 4 bases and J gave up 0 bases; unmatched junction bases: 4.

J is TRBJ2-3 and V is TRBV7-2; D gene unclear. The CDR3 is 14 amino acids. Germline V gives CDR1 SGHTA, CDR2 FQGNSA. V was cut by 0 bases and J by 5 bases, with 9 bases left in between. The CDR3 is CASSLALPGDTQYF. CDR3 nucleotides: TGTGCCAGCAGCTTAGCTCTGCCCGGAGATACGCAGTATTTT.

CDR3 nucleotides: TGTGCCATCCGGGACAGCCTCAATGAAAAACTGTTTTTT. Encoded protein: CAIRDSLNEKLFF. J is TRBJ1-4 and V is TRBV10-3, with 7 bases identical to TRBD1. The V gene end was trimmed by 8 bases and the J gene end by 5 bases; junction bases not matched to a gene: 5. Germline loops: CDR1 ENHRY, CDR2 SYGVKD. This CDR3 has 13 residues.